This TCR beta chain is drawn from a study of PD-1 blockade in classical Hodgkin lymphoma. Study-wide findings and caveats: Patients who responded completely had about the same baseline diversity as newly diagnosed patients. CD4+ TCR diversity climbed significantly by C4D1, unlike CD8+ TCR diversity.

The table came from immunoSEQ multiplex PCR; TCRdb's copy has only in-frame clones and leaves some out. The sample has some 46,000 clones; 80% are singletons. Each and every patient relapsed after autologous stem cell transplantation, and patients got differing brentuximab vedotin exposure. A remark on this clone: Its antigen is still unknown.

Sequenced material: peripheral blood mononuclear cells (PBMCs), taken before the second cycle of nivolumab. The source of this sequence is a human donor with classical Hodgkin lymphoma.

The CDR3 coding sequence is TGTGCCAGCTCACCTCAGCGGGGGGTGTTCACAGATACGCAGTATTTT. It specifies CASSPQRGVFTDTQYF. The rearrangement joins TRBV18 to TRBJ2-3; 9 nucleotides match TRBD2. Germline V lookup: CDR1 KGHSH, CDR2 LQKENI. The CDR3 has 16 residues. V shed 3 bases and J 2 bases; nucleotides not matched to a gene: 6. The entire variable domain, with the rest obtained from reference TRBV18 and TRBJ2-3, is as follows: NAGVMQNPRHLVRRRGQEARLRCSPMKGHSHVYWYRQLPEEGLKFMVYLQKENIIDESGMPKERFSAEFPKEGPSILRIQQVVRGDSAAYFCASSPQRGVFTDTQYFGPGTRLTVL.